This T cell receptor beta chain was retrieved from a study of blood T cell repertoires in COVID-19. On the study more broadly: Samples taken during acute and convalescent COVID-19 were collected in the United States, Italy and Spain. In each case, the material was cDNA or gDNA derived from T cells, B-cell-depleted T cells, or PBMCs.

In the original workflow: Reference gene primer amplification gave nucleated cell count estimates. Data came from immunoSEQ multiplex PCR; TCRdb stores just in-frame clones and leaves some out. V and J calls and clone size follow that table, whereas D and trimming were derived from the DNA. The sample contains some 260,000 clones, around nine tenths of which appear only once. This TCR derives from a man between 18 and 29 years old with active or convalescent COVID-19. Sequencing input: peripheral blood.

The CDR3: CASSPSGHPWEQYF. The CDR3 DNA is TGTGCCAGCAGCCCCTCCGGTCACCCCTGGGAGCAGTACTTC. J is TRBJ2-7 and V is TRBV9, with D unresolved. Trimming shortened V by 4 bases and J by 7 bases, and 18 bases separated the two germline ends. This CDR3 comprises 14 residues. Germline V CDR1 and CDR2: SGDLS, YYNGEE.